This TCR beta chain derives from a study of shared clonotypes between healthy human individuals. About the study: The people who gave samples were two women and a few men aged 18 to 49.

Using ten immunoSEQ deep assay plates, investigators sequenced unsorted PBMC DNA. The protocol was immunoSEQ multiplex PCR, while the TCRdb copy is restricted to in-frame clones and leaves out a portion. This table has 520,000 or so clones, approximately 85% appearing once. Per the germline V gene, CDR1 is SGHRS and CDR2 is YFSETQ. V gave up 4 bases and J gave up 5 bases, with 13 bases separating them. CDR3 length equals 14 residues. This TCR was recovered from a woman in her forties in good health. Some clones in this sample may be carry-over from other donors' samples. The chain has TRBV5-1 and TRBJ1-5; a possible D gene is TRBD1 (5 bases). The sample taken for sequencing was PBMCs. The CDR3 bases are TGCGCCAGCAGCCCAGGACAAGGGGATCAGCCCCAGCATTTT. It codes for CASSPGQGDQPQHF.